The rows below give T cell receptor beta chains drawn from one sample of a study of Graves' ophthalmopathy and Graves' hyperthyroidism. MiXCR was run by TCRdb on the multiplex PCR reads, yielding one entry per CDR3 protein. The sample holds some 410,000 distinct CDR3 sequences, around 21% seen once. The sequencing sample was made of peripheral blood. These receptor sequences come from a woman aged 18-29 years with stable Graves' hyperthyroidism. The CDR3 runs from the conserved cysteine through the conserved F or W. D genes are given only for firm matches. Size is stated for part of the rows, as once, few or many counts, or as a class when the clone is expanded.

v_call,clone_size,j_call,d_call,cdr3_aa,cdr3_nt
TRBV29-1,many,TRBJ1-3,.,CSVALTSGSGNTIYF,TGCAGCGTTGCCCTGACTAGCGGCTCTGGAAACACCATATATTTT
TRBV30,.,TRBJ1-1,.,CAWRAGWTEAFF,TGTGCCTGGAGGGCAGGGTGGACTGAAGCTTTCTTT
TRBV6-1,many,TRBJ1-6,.,CASRSSYNSPLHF,TGTGCCAGCAGATCAAGCTATAATTCACCCCTCCACTTT
TRBV25-1,many,TRBJ2-1,TRBD2,CASSAGTSADNEQFF,TGTGCCAGCAGTGCCGGGACTAGCGCGGACAATGAGCAGTTCTTC
TRBV28,.,TRBJ1-2,.,CASSTDGLHNYGYTF,TGTGCCAGCAGTACGGACGGACTCCATAACTATGGCTACACCTTC
TRBV3-1,.,TRBJ2-5,.,CASSQDRLRGRETQYF,TGTGCCAGCAGCCAAGATCGGTTGAGGGGCCGGGAGACCCAGTACTTC
TRBV2,few,TRBJ1-1,.,CASSGAPPGLFNTEAFF,TGTGCCAGCAGTGGCGCCCCGCCAGGGCTCTTTAACACTGAAGCTTTCTTT
TRBV6-1,many,TRBJ1-2,.,CASKEAEASGYTF,TGTGCCAGCAAGGAAGCGGAGGCTAGTGGCTACACCTTC
TRBV20-1,few,TRBJ2-7,TRBD2,CSASPPGTSLINYEQYF,TGCAGTGCTAGCCCCCCCGGGACTAGCCTAATCAACTACGAGCAGTACTTC
TRBV7-2,many,TRBJ1-1,.,CASSLGGREDTEAFF,TGTGCCAGCAGCTTAGGGGGCAGGGAGGACACTGAAGCTTTCTTT
TRBV30,many,TRBJ2-5,TRBD1,CAWGDRAHQETQYF,TGTGCCTGGGGGGACAGGGCCCACCAAGAGACCCAGTACTTC
TRBV6-2/TRBV6-3,many,TRBJ1-2,TRBD1,CASSRIDREGYGYTF,TGTGCCAGCAGCAGAATAGACAGGGAAGGCTATGGCTACACCTTC
TRBV12-3/TRBV12-4,many,TRBJ1-1,.,CASSALGVAYTEAFF,TGTGCCAGCAGTGCCCTCGGGGTGGCGTACACTGAAGCTTTCTTT
TRBV11-2,.,TRBJ2-7,TRBD1,CASTRDRGSSYEQYF,TGTGCCAGCACCAGGGACAGGGGAAGCTCCTACGAGCAGTACTTC
TRBV14,many,TRBJ2-5,.,CASSQELQETQYF,TGTGCCAGCAGCCAGGAACTCCAAGAGACCCAGTACTTC
TRBV12-3/TRBV12-4,many,TRBJ2-2,TRBD2,CASSFVSRAGEWTGELFF,TGTGCCAGCAGTTTTGTGTCGAGAGCGGGGGAGTGGACCGGGGAGCTGTTTTTT
TRBV6-5,many,TRBJ2-5,TRBD2,CASSWTSEQETQYF,TGTGCCAGCAGTTGGACTAGCGAACAAGAGACCCAGTACTTC
TRBV6-2/TRBV6-3,.,TRBJ2-7,.,CASRQDRYEQYF,TGTGCCAGCAGGCAAGACAGATACGAGCAGTACTTC
TRBV19,many,TRBJ2-7,.,CASSLDSGASYEQYF,TGTGCCAGTAGTTTGGATTCAGGGGCTTCCTACGAGCAGTACTTC
TRBV2,many,TRBJ2-5,TRBD2,CASRPTSGGLSTQYF,TGTGCCAGCAGGCCCACTAGCGGGGGACTTTCGACCCAGTACTTC
TRBV28,many,TRBJ2-7,.,CASSPAGSGDEQYF,TGTGCCAGCAGTCCCGCCGGGAGTGGAGACGAGCAGTACTTC
TRBV6-2/TRBV6-3,many,TRBJ1-1,.,CASRRDLNTEAFF,TGTGCCAGCAGAAGGGACTTGAACACTGAAGCTTTCTTT
TRBV6-6,many,TRBJ2-5,TRBD2,CASSRAGVYQETQYF,TGTGCCAGCAGTCGGGCGGGGGTTTATCAAGAGACCCAGTACTTC
TRBV5-1,many,TRBJ2-7,.,CASSLGGRAREQYF,TGCGCCAGCAGCTTGGGCGGCAGGGCGAGGGAGCAGTACTTC
TRBV6-1,once,TRBJ1-5,.,CASSEVVRTDSNQPQHF,TGTGCCAGCAGTGAAGTTGTTAGGACAGATAGCAATCAGCCCCAGCATTTT
TRBV7-2,many,TRBJ1-1,.,CASSLEGGGTEAFF,TGTGCCAGCAGCTTAGAGGGGGGGGGCACTGAAGCTTTCTTT
TRBV29-1,many,TRBJ2-7,TRBD2,CSVIRRELNEQYF,TGCAGCGTTATAAGGCGGGAGCTTAACGAGCAGTACTTC
TRBV4-2,few,TRBJ2-6,.,CASSQDYGQPAGANVLTF,TGTGCCAGCAGCCAAGATTATGGACAGCCGGCTGGGGCCAACGTCCTGACTTTC
TRBV3-1,.,TRBJ2-2,TRBD1,CASCRQGANTGELFF,TGTGCCAGCTGCCGACAGGGGGCGAACACCGGGGAGCTGTTTTTT
TRBV20-1,many,TRBJ2-7,TRBD2,CSASSLAGVGYEQYF,TGCAGTGCATCCAGTCTAGCGGGAGTAGGCTACGAGCAGTACTTC
TRBV30,many,TRBJ1-5,.,CAWSRWGGDQPQHF,TGTGCCTGGAGTCGTTGGGGGGGAGATCAGCCCCAGCATTTT
TRBV6-5,few,TRBJ2-2,TRBD2,CASSSQGLAGGGELFF,TGTGCCAGCAGTTCCCAGGGGCTAGCGGGAGGCGGGGAGCTGTTTTTT
TRBV28,many,TRBJ1-2,.,CASSFGGLYGYTF,TGTGCCAGCAGTTTCGGTGGTCTATATGGCTACACCTTC
TRBV7-9,many,TRBJ2-7,TRBD2,CASSHTSGYAYEQYF,TGTGCCAGCAGCCACACTAGCGGGTACGCCTACGAGCAGTACTTC
TRBV12-3/TRBV12-4,many,TRBJ2-2,.,CATTTAANTGELFF,TGTGCCACTACGACAGCCGCAAACACCGGGGAGCTGTTTTTT
TRBV18,.,TRBJ2-4,.,CASSPPGALKNIQYF,TGTGCCAGCTCACCACCGGGGGCACTGAAAAACATTCAGTACTTC
TRBV11-2,many,TRBJ2-2,.,CASSPRRERELFF,TGTGCCAGCAGCCCCCGAAGGGAGCGGGAGCTGTTTTTT
TRBV7-9,many,TRBJ1-3,.,CASSLEVTSGNTIYF,TGTGCCAGCAGCTTAGAGGTGACCTCTGGAAACACCATATATTTT
TRBV7-9,many,TRBJ2-5,.,CASSLTAGVETQYF,TGTGCCAGCAGCCTTACGGCTGGTGTGGAGACCCAGTACTTC
TRBV7-9,.,TRBJ2-7,.,CASSSADEQYF,TGTGCCAGCAGCTCCGCAGACGAGCAGTACTTC
TRBV20-1,many,TRBJ1-1,TRBD1,CSARDPGQGVGAEAFF,TGCAGTGCTAGAGATCCAGGACAGGGGGTTGGGGCTGAAGCTTTCTTT
TRBV7-2,many,TRBJ1-5,.,CASSLDREQPQHF,TGTGCCAGCAGCTTAGACAGGGAACAGCCCCAGCATTTT